A single sample is the source of the 23 T cell receptor beta chains below, sequenced in a study of T cells in Graves' hyperthyroidism and ophthalmopathy. Amplification of TCR beta CDR3 regions was performed using RNA transcripts as template. HTBI primers drove first-round RT-PCR of the TCR CDR3. Using its own MiXCR run on the multiplex PCR reads, TCRdb lists one record per CDR3 protein. The sample has fewer than 650,000 distinct CDR3 sequences; 14% to 15% are singletons. The sample consisted of blood. These receptors all stem from a middle-aged woman with Graves' ophthalmopathy.

V gene TRBV19 combines with J gene TRBJ1-6, with D uncertain. Germline V gene lookup returns CDR1 LNHDA and CDR2 SQIVND (reference sequence). The V end lost 9 bases, the J end lost 9 bases, and 12 bases lay between the germline ends. The CDR3 totals 12 residues. The CDR3 sequence is CASLGVGSPLHF. Written as DNA, the CDR3 is TGTGCCAGCTTGGGAGTTGGTTCACCCCTCCACTTT.

The chain has TRBV24-1 and TRBJ2-7; D is unresolved. CDR1 and CDR2 (germline): KGHDR, SFDVKD. Trimming took 4 bases from V and 3 from J, leaving 6 bases between them. The CDR3 runs 12 residues. The CDR3 loop reads CATSDSFYEQYF. CDR3 bases: TGTGCCACCAGTGACTCGTTCTACGAGCAGTACTTC.

The chain couples TRBV10-3 to TRBJ2-2; D perhaps matches TRBD2 (6 bases). Germline CDR1 is ENHRY and CDR2 is SYGVKD. The CDR3 is 14 amino acids. V lost 7 bases to trimming and J lost 0 bases, with 9 bases between them. The CDR3 spells CAIKRVSNTGELFF. CDR3 bases: TGTGCCATCAAGCGGGTATCGAACACCGGGGAGCTGTTTTTT.

The sample holds many counts of this clonotype. This CDR3 reads CASTGPGETQYF. CDR3 nucleotide sequence: TGTGCCAGCACCGGGCCTGGAGAGACCCAGTACTTC. This chain connects TRBV7-9 to TRBJ2-5, with D hard to call. CDR1 is SEHNR and CDR2 is FQNEAQ in the germline V gene (reference sequence). The CDR3 runs to 12 residues. Trimming cost V 7 bases and J 4 bases, with 10 bases left between them.

Many counts were recorded for this clonotype. The chain's CDR3 is CASSRPGSNQPQHF. The CDR3 DNA sequence: TGTGCCAGCAGCCGCCCGGGTAGCAATCAGCCCCAGCATTTT. The chain joins TRBV6-2 or TRBV6-3 to TRBJ1-5; D is undetermined. V shed 6 bases and J shed 0 bases, with 9 bases lying between them. The CDR3 has 14 residues. CDR1 is MNHEY and CDR2 is SVGEGT in the germline V gene.

This clonotype was seen ten or more times. The rearrangement uses TRBV19 and TRBJ1-2, with D possibly TRBD1 on 5 matching bases. Between the trimmed V and J ends, which lost 7 bases and 3 bases, there was a span of 15 bases. The CDR3 length is 14 residues. The germline CDR1 and CDR2 sequences are LNHDA and SQIVND (reference sequence). CDR3 residues: CASTRRGVDYGYTF. CDR3 bases: TGTGCCAGTACCAGGAGGGGCGTAGACTATGGCTACACCTTC.

Many counts were recorded for this clonotype. The chain is built from TRBV10-3 and TRBJ1-1, with D possibly TRBD1 on 5 matching bases. This CDR3 is 14 amino acids long. CDR1 and CDR2 (germline): ENHRY, SYGVKD. V gave up 3 bases and J gave up 0 bases, with 8 bases separating them. The CDR3: CAISDPGLNTEAFF. The CDR3 DNA reads TGTGCCATCAGTGACCCGGGGCTGAACACTGAAGCTTTCTTT.

This clonotype was seen at least ten times. The chain has TRBV29-1 and TRBJ2-4; 12 positions match TRBD2. V gave up 1 base and J gave up 1 base; unmatched junction bases: 8. Germline CDR1 is SQVTM and CDR2 is ANQGSEA. The length of the CDR3 is 18 residues. Written as DNA, the CDR3 is TGCAGCGTTGAAGTCCCCCGACTAGCGGGGGCGGCCAAAAACATTCAGTACTTC. It specifies CSVEVPRLAGAAKNIQYF.

This clonotype was detected many times. This chain connects TRBV28 to TRBJ1-3; no reliable D call. CDR1 and CDR2 from the germline V gene are MDHEN and SYDVKM. The CDR3 length is 15 residues. Trimming left V 5 bases short and J 4 bases short, with 15 bases between. The CDR3 DNA reads as TGTGCCAGCAGTCCCCCCGGCAGTGGCGGAAACACCATATATTTT. This translates into CASSPPGSGGNTIYF.

The V gene is TRBV20-1, the J gene TRBJ2-7, with 8 bases fitting TRBD1. V dropped 0 bases and J dropped 7; count of bases not matched to a gene: 8. The CDR3 sequence is 14 residues long. The germline V gene has CDR1 DFQATT and CDR2 SNEGSKA (reference sequence). In DNA form, the CDR3 reads TGCAGTGCTAGAGAGGACAGGGAGGCCTGGGAGCAGTACTTC. This sequence encodes CSAREDREAWEQYF.

This clonotype was observed many times. The chain combines TRBV19 with TRBJ2-6; TRBD1 matches at 7 bases. The CDR3 is 14 amino acids. Germline values: CDR1 LNHDA, CDR2 SQIVND (reference sequence). The V and J ends lost 9 bases and 0 bases, in that order; junction bases with no gene match: 2. This chain's CDR3 is CASRQGSGANVLTF. The CDR3 bases are TGTGCCAGCAGACAGGGCTCTGGGGCCAACGTCCTGACTTTC.

This clonotype was recorded at least ten times. This CDR3 reads CASSGYREETQYF. In DNA form, the CDR3 reads TGTGCCAGCAGCGGCTACAGGGAGGAGACCCAGTACTTC. This chain connects TRBV7-2 to TRBJ2-5, with TRBD1 as a possible D gene (6 bases). This CDR3 comprises 13 residues. Germline loops: CDR1 SGHTA, CDR2 FQGNSA. V lost 5 bases and J 5 bases, leaving 12 bases between the germline ends.

This clonotype was observed at least ten times. The CDR3 DNA reads TGTGCCAGCAGCGCGCCGGGACCCCCCGGTGCCAAAAACATTCAGTACTTC. It codes for CASSAPGPPGAKNIQYF. V is TRBV7-2 and J is TRBJ2-4; D is perhaps TRBD1 or TRBD2 (5 bases each). This CDR3 is built from 17 residues. CDR1 SGHTA and CDR2 FQGNSA come from the germline V gene. The V gene lost 5 bases and the J gene lost 1 base, with 18 bases spanning the gap.

This clonotype occurred many times. This rearrangement joins TRBV7-9 to TRBJ1-1; 9 bases line up with TRBD1. Germline CDR1 SEHNR, CDR2 FQNEAQ (reference sequence). The V segment lost 8 bases and the J segment 1 base; nucleotides outside the gene matches: 2. The length of the CDR3 is 13 residues. CDR3 in DNA: TGTGCCAGCGGACAGGGGCCGAACACTGAAGCTTTCTTT. Translation: CASGQGPNTEAFF.

The chain couples TRBV20-1 to TRBJ2-7, with 12 bases aligning to TRBD2. Germline trimming cut 1 base from V and 1 base from J; bases unmatched to any gene: 5. Per germline, CDR1 DFQATT and CDR2 SNEGSKA (reference sequence). This CDR3 has 16 residues. The CDR3 DNA reads TGCAGTGCTAGAGGGCTAGCGGGAGGGCGATCCTACGAGCAGTACTTC. Translation gives CSARGLAGGRSYEQYF.

The table lists this clonotype with many counts. The chain combines TRBV11-2 with TRBJ1-1, with D unclear. The germline CDR1 and CDR2 sequences are SGHAT and FQNNGV. The germline V and J ends were trimmed by 0 bases and 4 bases, with 15 bases remaining between them. This CDR3 spans 16 amino acids. CDR3 amino acids: CASSLDVRALGTEAFF. The CDR3 DNA reads TGTGCCAGCAGCTTAGATGTTAGGGCGTTGGGCACTGAAGCTTTCTTT.

This clonotype was detected ten times or more. The chain joins TRBV27 to TRBJ2-5; 8 bases are shared with TRBD1. CDR1 is MNHEY, CDR2 SMNVEV, per germline (reference sequence). Trimming at V came to 8 bases and at J to 5 bases, leaving 7 bases not matched to a gene. The CDR3 has 13 residues. The CDR3 is CASSHRGWETQYF. The CDR3 nucleotides are TGTGCCAGCTCCCACAGGGGGTGGGAGACCCAGTACTTC.

This clonotype was seen repeatedly, ten times or more. The chain has TRBV12-3 or TRBV12-4 and TRBJ1-1; no reliable D call. The CDR3 length is 13 residues. Trimming stripped 4 bases from V and 3 bases from J, with 9 bases between. The CDR3 reads CASSSPAHTEAFF. The CDR3 nucleotides read TGTGCCAGCAGTTCACCCGCACACACTGAAGCTTTCTTT.

This clonotype occurred many times. The CDR3 DNA sequence: TGTGCCAGTAGTGCAACGGGACAGGGAGACTATGGCTACACCTTC. Translating it yields CASSATGQGDYGYTF. This chain links TRBV19 with TRBJ1-2; 9 bases map to TRBD1. Germline CDR1 is LNHDA and CDR2 is SQIVND (reference sequence). There are 15 residues in the CDR3. The trim removed 5 bases at V and 3 bases at J, leaving 7 bases unmatched.

This clonotype was counted at least ten times. This sequence joins TRBV19 and TRBJ2-5, with D possibly being TRBD2 (5 bases). The V and J ends lost 3 bases and 5 bases respectively, with 16 bases between them. In germline, CDR1 is LNHDA, CDR2 SQIVND (reference sequence). CDR3 size: 15 residues. Written as DNA, the CDR3 is TGTGCCAGTAGTATGCAGGCCTACGGGGTGGAGACCCAGTACTTC. This gives the protein CASSMQAYGVETQYF.

This clonotype was counted only a few times. The V gene is TRBV6-1, the J gene TRBJ2-5; D possibly corresponds to TRBD2 (5 bases). There are 16 residues in the CDR3. CDR1 is MNHNS, CDR2 SASEGT, per germline. The ends were cut back, 7 bases at V and 5 bases at J, with 23 bases in the middle. The CDR3 coding sequence is TGTGCCAGCACCCGGGGTTCCTCGGGGATCAGCGAGACCCAGTACTTC. Translated, it gives CASTRGSSGISETQYF.

The chain combines TRBV6-4 with TRBJ2-5, with 8 positions matching TRBD1. The CDR3 is 14 amino acids. The germline CDR1 and CDR2 sequences are MRHNA and SNTAGT. After removal of 8 bases from V and 1 base from J, the junction contained 6 bases not matched to a gene. CDR3 nucleotides: TGTGCCAGCCCGGGACAGGACATCCAAGAGACCCAGTACTTC. Protein product: CASPGQDIQETQYF.

This clonotype was detected many times. The chain recombines TRBV11-2 with TRBJ2-7, with D hard to call. Between the trimmed V and J ends, which lost 5 bases and 6 bases, there was a span of 8 bases. The CDR3 loop spans 11 amino acids. CDR1 SGHAT and CDR2 FQNNGV come from the germline V gene. DNA for the CDR3: TGTGCCAGCAGCCATAGTCCCGAGCAGTACTTC. Its protein is CASSHSPEQYF.